This entry lists 24 T cell receptor beta chains sequenced from one sample in a study of blood T cell repertoires in COVID-19. Sequenced by immunoSEQ multiplex PCR; TCRdb stores in-frame clones only, minus some. The data show about 130,000 clones, with about nine tenths seen just once and about an eighth held by the top ten. Sequencing was performed on peripheral blood. The receptor set was obtained from a woman aged 70-85 years with COVID-19, enrolled during active disease.

The chain recombines TRBV5-1 with TRBJ2-3; D not resolved. This CDR3 has 12 amino acids. V was cut by 1 base and J by 4 bases, with 4 bases left in between. In germline, CDR1 is SGHRS, CDR2 YFSETQ. For the CDR3, the DNA is TGCGCCAGCAGCTTGACGGCAGATACGCAGTATTTT. The encoded protein is CASSLTADTQYF.

The rearrangement links TRBV7-3 to TRBJ1-6; 9 bases agree with TRBD1. Per germline, CDR1 SGHTA and CDR2 FQGTGA. The CDR3 runs to 16 residues. V dropped 5 bases and J dropped 5; count of bases not matched to a gene: 7. The CDR3 loop is CASSTRGQGHNSPLHF. In nucleotides, the CDR3 is TGTGCCAGCAGCACGCGGGGACAGGGCCATAATTCACCCCTCCACTTT.

The rearrangement links TRBV19 to TRBJ1-2; D is unclear. The CDR3 consists of 13 residues. Germline CDR1 LNHDA, CDR2 SQIVND (reference sequence). V lost 6 bases and J 0 bases, leaving 8 bases between the germline ends. CDR3 DNA sequence: TGTGCCAGTAGGCAGGCTCCTAACTATGGCTACACCTTC. It is translated as CASRQAPNYGYTF.

This clone was seen only once. V is TRBV12-3 or TRBV12-4 and J is TRBJ1-5; 9 bases fit TRBD1. This CDR3 comprises 13 residues. Trimming cost V 6 bases and J 7 bases; bases outside gene matches: 4. This chain's CDR3 is CASSKTGGQPQHF. The CDR3 coding sequence is TGTGCCAGCAGCAAGACAGGGGGACAGCCCCAGCATTTT.

To note about this clone: Germline is not matched at one junction end, which may reflect a read error. The chain couples TRBV20-1 to TRBJ1-1; a possible D gene is TRBD1 (5 bases). Germline CDR1 is DFQATT and CDR2 is SNEGSKA (reference sequence). This CDR3 spans 11 amino acids. This CDR3 is CSARDPGLGTF. The CDR3, as DNA: TGCAGTGCGAGAGACCCGGGACTCGGGACCTTT.

This clone was counted only a few times. The chain recombines TRBV30 with TRBJ1-5; possibly TRBD1 for D (5 bases). V lost 0 bases, J lost 7 bases, and 10 bases lay in between. The CDR3 extends over 13 amino acids. Germline V gene sequence: CDR1 GTSNPN, CDR2 SVGIG (reference sequence). CDR3 sequence (DNA): TGTGCCTGGAGTGTGGGGGGTGGCCAGCCCCAGCATTTT. This sequence encodes CAWSVGGGQPQHF.

The chain joins TRBV7-3 to TRBJ1-1; TRBD1 aligns across 8 bases. The V gene end was trimmed by 5 bases and the J gene end by 5 bases; junction bases not matched to a gene: 10. The CDR3 runs 15 residues. The germline gives CDR1 SGHTA, CDR2 FQGTGA. This chain's CDR3 is CASSPHRGELTEAFF. CDR3 bases: TGTGCCAGCAGCCCCCACAGGGGGGAGTTGACTGAAGCTTTCTTT. Using reference TRBV7-3 and TRBJ1-1 for the parts outside the CDR3, the full variable domain is GAGVSQTPSNKVTEKGKYVELRCDPISGHTALYWYRQSLGQGPEFLIYFQGTGAADDSGLPNDRFFAVRPEGSVSTLKIQRTERGDSAVYLCASSPHRGELTEAFFGQGTRLTVV.

The chain is built from TRBV24-1 and TRBJ1-2; 9 nucleotides align to TRBD1. J was trimmed by 7 bases and V by 4 bases; bases with no gene match: 12. Germline V gene data show CDR1 as KGHDR and CDR2 as SFDVKD. CDR3 length: 16 amino acids. The CDR3 DNA reads TGTGCCACCAGTGACGACACACAGGGGGCGCTTCGTGGCTACACCTTC. This translates into CATSDDTQGALRGYTF.

A single count supports this clone. This chain links TRBV5-1 with TRBJ1-6, with TRBD1 matching over 9 bases. Germline lookup yields CDR1 SGHRS and CDR2 YFSETQ. The trim removed 4 bases at V and 8 bases at J, leaving 7 bases unmatched. The CDR3 is 15 residues long. CDR3 residues: CASSAGTGLDSPLHF. The DNA of the CDR3 is TGCGCCAGCAGCGCCGGGACAGGGTTGGATTCACCCCTCCACTTT.

V usage is TRBV5-1 and J usage is TRBJ1-5; D ambiguous. The CDR3 is made up of 15 amino acids. The germline CDR1 and CDR2 sequences are SGHRS and YFSETQ. V was cut by 5 bases and J by 7 bases, with 19 bases left in between. CDR3 loop: CASRPEGSGQQPQHF. Written as DNA, the CDR3 is TGCGCCAGCAGGCCGGAGGGCTCCGGGCAGCAGCCCCAGCATTTT. The full variable domain, with the rest looked up from reference TRBV5-1 and TRBJ1-5, is KAGVTQTPRYLIKTRGQQVTLSCSPISGHRSVSWYQQTPGQGLQFLFEYFSETQRNKGNFPGRFSGRQFSNSRSEMNVSTLELGDSALYLCASRPEGSGQQPQHFGDGTRLSIL.

J is TRBJ1-1 and V is TRBV6-1, with 9 bases aligning to TRBD1. The V gene's germline CDR1 is MNHNS and CDR2 SASEGT. The J segment lost 1 base and the V segment lost 2 bases, leaving 8 bases of the junction unmatched. The CDR3 runs 17 residues. CDR3 amino acids: CASSERGTGIGNTEAFF. Written as DNA, the CDR3 is TGTGCCAGCAGTGAAAGAGGGACAGGGATTGGGAACACTGAAGCTTTCTTT.

The chain combines TRBV9 with TRBJ2-1, with TRBD2 matching over 11 bases. V lost 3 bases and J lost 6; bases outside the gene matches: 8. The germline V gene encodes CDR1 SGDLS and CDR2 YYNGEE. The CDR3 is 16 amino acids. CDR3 region: CASSAPTSGASNEQFF. Here the CDR3 DNA reads TGTGCCAGCAGCGCCCCGACTAGCGGGGCTTCCAATGAGCAGTTCTTC. The full variable domain, its missing parts supplied by reference TRBV9 and TRBJ2-1, is DSGVTQTPKHLITATGQRVTLRCSPRSGDLSVYWYQQSLDQGLQFLIQYYNGEERAKGNILERFSAQQFPDLHSELNLSSLELGDSALYFCASSAPTSGASNEQFFGPGTRLTVL.

To note about this clone: At one boundary the junction diverges from the germline segment, which might be a read error. Other DNA variants within this sample encode the same CDR3. J is TRBJ1-2 and V is TRBV11-2; no definite D call. CDR1 SGHAT and CDR2 FQNNGV come from the germline V gene. The length of the CDR3 is 12 residues. This chain's CDR3 is CASSLESYGYTF. For the CDR3, the DNA is TGTGCCAGCAGCCTAGAGTCTTATGGCTACACCTTC.

The gene calls are TRBV4-1 and TRBJ1-5; D is undetermined. The CDR3 is 14 residues long. CDR1 and CDR2 from the germline V gene are MGHRA and YSYEKL. The germline V and J ends were trimmed by 1 base and 2 bases, with 6 bases remaining between them. DNA of the CDR3: TGCGCCAGCAGCCAAGGGGAGGGCAATCAGCCCCAGCATTTT. This translates into CASSQGEGNQPQHF.

The rearrangement joins TRBV3-1 (or the pseudogene TRBV3-2) to TRBJ1-2; possible D gene TRBD1, 5 bases. V shed 0 bases and J shed 6 bases, with 14 bases lying between them. Germline CDR1 LGHDT, CDR2 YNNKEL (reference sequence). This CDR3 has 15 residues. Here the CDR3 reads CASSQDWGGSDGYTF. For the CDR3, the DNA is TGTGCCAGCAGCCAAGATTGGGGGGGGTCAGATGGCTACACCTTC.

V is TRBV5-5 and J is TRBJ1-5; D gene unclear. V dropped 0 bases and J dropped 7 bases, with 14 bases sitting between them. The CDR3 is 15 amino acids. Looked up from germline, CDR1 is SGHKS and CDR2 is YYEKEE (reference sequence). The CDR3 DNA follows: TGTGCCAGCAGCTTGGGATCAGCCCCGCGGCAGCCCCAGCATTTT. Residues: CASSLGSAPRQPQHF.

The chain uses TRBV6-4 and TRBJ1-1; 8 positions match TRBD1. The CDR3 is 13 amino acids. Trimming removed 2 bases from V and 6 bases from J; junction bases left unmatched: 2. The germline V gene has CDR1 MRHNA and CDR2 SNTAGT. The CDR3 reads CASSDATGAEAFF. CDR3 DNA sequence: TGTGCCAGCAGTGACGCGACAGGGGCTGAAGCTTTCTTT.

The V and J genes are TRBV7-2 and TRBJ1-1; TRBD1 is a possible D gene (6 bases). The CDR3 consists of 17 residues. Germline values: CDR1 SGHTA, CDR2 FQGNSA. The V gene lost 4 bases and the J gene lost 1 base, with 19 bases spanning the gap. Here the CDR3 DNA reads TGTGCCAGCAGCTCCTACAGGGATCCTTTTAGGAACACTGAAGCTTTCTTT. The encoded protein is CASSSYRDPFRNTEAFF.

J is TRBJ2-3 and V is TRBV20-1; 12 nucleotides match TRBD2. Germline CDR1 is DFQATT and CDR2 is SNEGSKA (reference sequence). Losses at the gene ends were 3 bases for V and 4 bases for J; bases not matched to a gene: 2. The CDR3 covers 14 residues. The CDR3 bases are TGCAGTGCTAGTCTAGCGGGGGGGGCAGATACGCAGTATTTT. This gives the protein CSASLAGGADTQYF.

The chain joins TRBV5-1 to TRBJ1-6; 7 nucleotides match TRBD1. The CDR3 loop spans 15 amino acids. V lost 4 bases, J lost 3 bases, and 4 bases stayed unmatched. Germline V gene sequence: CDR1 SGHRS, CDR2 YFSETQ. The DNA of the CDR3 is TGCGCCAGCAGCAAGGGGACAGACTATAATTCACCCCTCCACTTT. Translating it yields CASSKGTDYNSPLHF.

The chain has TRBV19 and TRBJ2-7; tentative D call: TRBD2 (5 bases). The ends were cut back, 5 bases at V and 0 bases at J, with 23 bases in the middle. This CDR3 region has 18 residues. The germline gives CDR1 LNHDA, CDR2 SQIVND (reference sequence). The chain's CDR3 is CASSPQAHSGISSYEQYF. For the CDR3, the DNA is TGTGCCAGTAGTCCTCAAGCTCACTCCGGGATTTCCTCCTACGAGCAGTACTTC.

In this sample, this clone turned up a few times. J is TRBJ2-7 and V is TRBV24-1; D unresolved. Trimming cost V 2 bases and J 3 bases, with 7 bases left between them. The CDR3 extends over 13 amino acids. CDR1 is KGHDR and CDR2 is SFDVKD in the germline V gene. The CDR3 nucleotides are TGTGCCACCAGTGATTCCTCAGGCTACGAGCAGTACTTC. It translates to CATSDSSGYEQYF.

The chain recombines TRBV6-5 with TRBJ1-2; 7 nucleotides agree with TRBD1. This CDR3 has 14 residues. CDR1 and CDR2 (germline): MNHEY, SVGAGI. The ends lost 5 bases at V and 4 bases at J; junction bases unmatched: 7. The CDR3 sequence: CASSTGVISYGYTF. Written as DNA, the CDR3 is TGTGCCAGCAGTACAGGGGTGATATCCTATGGCTACACCTTC.

The J gene is TRBJ1-6, the V gene TRBV19; TRBD1 aligns across 7 bases. Germline-derived CDR1 and CDR2 are LNHDA and SQIVND (reference sequence). The CDR3 loop spans 15 amino acids. Unmatched junction bases numbered 13, after V lost 10 bases and J lost 7 bases. The CDR3 DNA reads as TGTGCCACTCGCATACCGGGACAGCAGAATTCACCCCTCCACTTT. Amino acid sequence: CATRIPGQQNSPLHF.